This is a list of T cell receptor beta chains from one sample in a study of T cell responses to AZD1222 COVID-19 vaccine. Sequencing was performed with immunoSEQ multiplex PCR; in TCRdb, only in-frame clones are kept and a portion is missing. The sample yields about 110,000 clones, around 89% seen once. The sample was peripheral blood, taken on day 0 of AZD1222 vaccination. These receptors were collected from an adult in good health. CDR3s include the opening cysteine and the closing phenylalanine or tryptophan. The order of the fields is J gene, V gene, clone size, D gene, CDR3 length, CDR3 DNA, CDR3 protein. The D gene is left open where the match is weak. Some rows have no size entry. The others give once, few or many, or a class for an expanded clone.

TRBJ2-3	TRBV3-1/TRBV3-2	once	TRBD2	18	TGTGCCAGCAGCCAAGAAGGTTTTACGCGGGAGGACACAGATACGCAGTATTTT	CASSQEGFTREDTDTQYF
TRBJ1-1	TRBV28	-	TRBD1	12	TGTGCCAGCAGTCCCCCGGGACAGGGAGCTTTCTTT	CASSPPGQGAFF
TRBJ2-1	TRBV5-5	-	-	11	TGTGCCAGCAGCTTGATCAATGAGCAGTTCTTC	CASSLINEQFF
TRBJ1-1	TRBV28	-	TRBD1	16	TGTGCCAGCAGTCCCCCACAGGGGAGAGATGACACTGAAGCTTTCTTT	CASSPPQGRDDTEAFF
TRBJ1-2	TRBV27	-	-	14	TGTGCCAGCAGTTTAACCCCTGCCGACGGTAACTACACCTTC	CASSLTPADGNYTF
TRBJ2-1	TRBV7-8	few	-	12	TGTGCCAGCAGCCCGACTAACAATGAGCAGTTCTTC	CASSPTNNEQFF
TRBJ2-1	TRBV7-2	-	-	16	TGTGCCAGCAGCTTAGATTGGACACTATATTACAATGAGCAGTTCTTC	CASSLDWTLYYNEQFF
TRBJ2-1	TRBV30	-	-	13	TGTGCCTGGACCCGCGGGGCGCGAAATGAGCAGTTCTTC	CAWTRGARNEQFF
TRBJ2-3	TRBV5-1	-	-	16	TGCGCCAGCAGCTCTGAAAACAGGGCTGGTGCAGATACGCAGTATTTT	CASSSENRAGADTQYF
TRBJ1-4	TRBV27	-	-	14	TGTGCCAGCAGTTCACAGGGAACTAATGAAAAACTGTTTTTT	CASSSQGTNEKLFF
TRBJ1-5	TRBV5-1	-	TRBD1	15	TGCGCCAGCAGCTTGGAAGGGGACAGGGATCAGCCCCAGCATTTT	CASSLEGDRDQPQHF
TRBJ1-5	TRBV4-1	-	-	15	TGCGCCAGCAGCCAGACCGCCGTTAGCAATCAGCCCCAGCATTTT	CASSQTAVSNQPQHF
TRBJ1-1	TRBV13	-	-	10	TGTGCCAGCAGCTTACTCCAAGCTTTCTTT	CASSLLQAFF
TRBJ1-2	TRBV30	-	-	12	TGTGCCTGGACTCCCCGGGGGGTTGGCTACACCTTC	CAWTPRGVGYTF
TRBJ2-3	TRBV30	-	-	13	TGTGCCTGGAGGCCAAAGCGCGGGGACCTACAGTATTTT	CAWRPKRGDLQYF
TRBJ2-7	TRBV21-1	-	-	20	TGTGCCAGCAGCAAAGGAACGGGTAGCGGGAGGACGAATAACCTCTACGAGCAGTACTTC	CASSKGTGSGRTNNLYEQYF
TRBJ1-1	TRBV28	-	TRBD1	17	TGTGCCAGCAGTTTTCCGCAGGGGGCGGATTTGAACACTGAAGCTTTCTTT	CASSFPQGADLNTEAFF
TRBJ2-5	TRBV18	-	TRBD2	15	TGTGCCAGCTCATCAGCTGCGGGAGGGCCGGAGACCCAGTACTTC	CASSSAAGGPETQYF
TRBJ2-7	TRBV5-1	-	TRBD2	16	TGCGCCAGCAGCTTAACAGTGGGACTAGCGGGAGGCGAGCAGTACTTC	CASSLTVGLAGGEQYF
TRBJ2-2	TRBV18	-	-	15	TGTGCCAGCTCACCATCCGGACAGAACACCGGGGAGCTGTTTTTT	CASSPSGQNTGELFF
TRBJ1-5	TRBV10-1	few	-	17	TGCGCCAGCAGTGAGTTAGACCGTCGACAATGGGGTCAGCCCCAGCATTTT	CASSELDRRQWGQPQHF
TRBJ2-7	TRBV11-1	-	-	14	TGTGCCAGCAGCTCCAGAGCCACCCTCTACGAGCAGTACTTC	CASSSRATLYEQYF
TRBJ1-1	TRBV3-1/TRBV3-2	-	-	15	TGTGCCAGCAGCCAAGGTCTTAGGATGAACACTGAAGCTTTCTTT	CASSQGLRMNTEAFF
TRBJ1-5	TRBV19	few	-	13	TGTGCCAGTAGTAGGACTGATTATCAGCCCCAGCATTTT	CASSRTDYQPQHF
TRBJ1-1	TRBV5-6	-	-	14	TGTGCCAGCAGCTCGGGACGACCCCCCCCTGAAGCTTTCTTT	CASSSGRPPPEAFF
TRBJ2-7	TRBV15	-	-	15	TGTGCCACCAGCCGTCCTGGGGCAGGGGAACACGAGCAGTACTTC	CATSRPGAGEHEQYF